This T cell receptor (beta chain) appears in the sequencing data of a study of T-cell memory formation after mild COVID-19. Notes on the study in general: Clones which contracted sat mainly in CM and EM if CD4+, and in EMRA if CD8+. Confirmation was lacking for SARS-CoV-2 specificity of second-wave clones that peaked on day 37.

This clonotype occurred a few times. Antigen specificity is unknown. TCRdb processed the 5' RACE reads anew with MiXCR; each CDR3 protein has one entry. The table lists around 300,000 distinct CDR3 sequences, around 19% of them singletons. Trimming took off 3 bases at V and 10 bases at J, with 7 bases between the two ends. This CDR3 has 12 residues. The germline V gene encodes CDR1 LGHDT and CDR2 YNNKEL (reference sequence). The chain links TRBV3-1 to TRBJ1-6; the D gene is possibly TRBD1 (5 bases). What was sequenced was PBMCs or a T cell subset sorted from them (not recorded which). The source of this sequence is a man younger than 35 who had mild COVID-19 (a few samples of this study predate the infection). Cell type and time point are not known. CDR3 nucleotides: TGTGCCAGCAGCCAGGGGACCTCACCCCTCCACTTT. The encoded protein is CASSQGTSPLHF.